The 27 T cell receptor beta chains reported below all come from one sample, sequenced in a study of tumor-infiltrating lymphocytes in primary liver carcinoma. They got blood RNA out of unsorted whole blood and also pulled out germline DNA. A primer in the constant region served to generate TCR beta cDNA from approximately 460 ng of total RNA. What produced the TCR beta libraries was three nested multiplex PCR rounds using slightly modified ARM-PCR. The first two PCR rounds used TRBV1-TRBV30 forward primers with a C-beta reverse primer, about 10 cycles each. Each CDR3 protein is one row after TCRdb ran MiXCR on the multiplex PCR reads. The repertoire includes about 320,000 distinct CDR3 sequences, roughly 60% of them detected once, and approximately 15% sits in the top ten. Material for sequencing was peripheral blood. These receptors were taken from a woman aged 25 to 39 with primary liver carcinoma and hepatitis B virus infection.

Turning to this clonotype: At one end the junction does not follow the germline gene, possibly because of a read error. The chain has TRBV11-2 and TRBJ2-5; D not resolved. Germline CDR1 and CDR2: SGHAT and FQNNGV. The CDR3 contains 13 residues. Written as DNA, the CDR3 is TGTGCCAGCAGCGTCACCGGCCAAGAGACCCTGTACTTC. This gives the protein CASSVTGQETLYF.

This clonotype was seen ten or more times. The genes are TRBV29-1 and TRBJ2-1; D possibly corresponds to TRBD1 (5 bases). CDR3 size: 14 residues. V was cut by 3 bases and J by 6 bases, with 15 bases left in between. The germline V gene encodes CDR1 SQVTM and CDR2 ANQGSEA. The CDR3 DNA follows: TGCAGCGTTGAGCGTCTTGGGGCGTTCAATGAGCAGTTCTTC. Its translation is CSVERLGAFNEQFF.

This clonotype was picked up many times. V usage is TRBV6-1 and J usage is TRBJ2-7; 11 positions agree with TRBD1. CDR1 is MNHNS and CDR2 is SASEGT in the germline V gene. J was trimmed by 3 bases and V by 8 bases; bases with no gene match: 9. The CDR3 is 15 amino acids. CDR3 bases: TGTGCCAGCTGGGGTCAGGGACAGGGGGTCTACGAGCAGTACTTC. Its protein is CASWGQGQGVYEQYF.

This clonotype appeared many times. This rearrangement joins TRBV12-3 or TRBV12-4 to TRBJ2-5; D unclear. The V and J ends lost 4 bases and 5 bases respectively, with 5 bases between them. The CDR3 length is 11 residues. As DNA, the CDR3 is TGTGCCAGCAGTTGGGCGGAGACCCAGTACTTC. This encodes CASSWAETQYF.

This clonotype was found many times. V usage is TRBV6-1 and J usage is TRBJ1-3, with D tentatively TRBD1 (5 bases). Germline loops: CDR1 MNHNS, CDR2 SASEGT. This CDR3 comprises 14 residues. The V gene lost 5 bases and the J gene lost 4 bases, with 12 bases spanning the gap. The CDR3 loop is CASSSRVFGNTIYF. CDR3 DNA sequence: TGTGCCAGCAGTTCCAGGGTCTTCGGAAACACCATATATTTT.

This chain joins TRBV6-1 and TRBJ2-1, with D unresolved. This CDR3 region has 14 residues. Germline lookup yields CDR1 MNHNS and CDR2 SASEGT. The germline V and J ends were trimmed by 3 bases and 0 bases, with 6 bases remaining between them. The CDR3 loop reads CASSDSSSYNEQFF. CDR3 nucleotides: TGTGCCAGCAGTGACAGCAGCTCCTACAATGAGCAGTTCTTC.

The rearrangement joins TRBV30 to TRBJ1-5; no definite D call. This CDR3 has 15 amino acids. Germline values: CDR1 GTSNPN, CDR2 SVGIG (reference sequence). Trimming cost V 2 bases and J 0 bases, with 11 bases left between them. This chain's CDR3 is CAWSPGINSNQPQHF. The CDR3 DNA sequence: TGTGCCTGGAGTCCGGGGATTAATAGCAATCAGCCCCAGCATTTT.

Turning to this clonotype: With a much larger clone just one base away, this may be a read error. The chain is built from TRBV4-1 and TRBJ2-7; 12 bases fit TRBD2. CDR1 is MGHRA, CDR2 YSYEKL, per germline. CDR3 size: 14 residues. V shed 4 bases and J 6 bases; nucleotides not matched to a gene: 4. The CDR3 bases are TGCGCCAGCAGCCGGACTAGCGGGGCTTTCGAGCAGTACTTC. It is translated as CASSRTSGAFEQYF.

This rearrangement joins TRBV7-9 to TRBJ2-5, with 9 bases matching TRBD1. V gave up 6 bases and J gave up 2 bases; unmatched junction bases: 22. Germline assignment: CDR1 SEHNR and CDR2 FQNEAQ (reference sequence). There are 20 residues in the CDR3. The CDR3, as DNA: TGTGCCAGCAGTAACCCGCCCGACAGGGGGGGCTTATCACCTCAAGAGACCCAGTACTTC. The encoded protein is CASSNPPDRGGLSPQETQYF.

This chain links TRBV28 with TRBJ2-3; the D gene is possibly TRBD1 (6 bases). The germline gives CDR1 MDHEN, CDR2 SYDVKM. There are 13 residues in the CDR3. V was clipped by 6 bases and J by 2 bases, with 9 bases between them. CDR3 DNA sequence: TGTGCCAGCAGACGACAGGCCACAGATACGCAGTATTTT. Its translation is CASRRQATDTQYF.

This clonotype has only a few counts. This rearrangement joins TRBV5-4 to TRBJ1-5; perhaps TRBD1 as D (6 bases). Between the trimmed V and J ends, which lost 1 base and 4 bases, there was a span of 12 bases. The CDR3 totals 15 residues. CDR1 and CDR2 from the germline V gene are SGHNT and YYREEE (reference sequence). The CDR3: CASSLWGGSNQPQHF. CDR3 in DNA: TGTGCCAGCAGCTTGTGGGGGGGCTCAAATCAGCCCCAGCATTTT.

The chain is built from TRBV5-1 and TRBJ1-6; TRBD1 agrees at 9 bases. The CDR3 length is 13 residues. Germline lookup yields CDR1 SGHRS and CDR2 YFSETQ. With 4 bases clipped from V and 10 bases from J, the junction kept 3 bases outside the gene matches. The CDR3 reads CASSRDRESPLHF. Here the CDR3 DNA reads TGCGCCAGCAGCAGGGACAGGGAATCACCCCTCCACTTT.

This clonotype turned up a few times. This rearrangement joins TRBV5-4 to TRBJ2-2, with 7 bases fitting TRBD1. The V segment lost 4 bases and the J segment 3 bases; nucleotides outside the gene matches: 9. The CDR3 length is 16 residues. Germline CDR1 is SGHNT and CDR2 is YYREEE (reference sequence). The CDR3 bases are TGTGCCAGCAGCCCAGGGGGTAATATCGACACCGGGGAGCTGTTTTTT. It translates to CASSPGGNIDTGELFF.

V is TRBV19 and J is TRBJ1-6, with 8 bases aligning to TRBD1. Losses at the gene ends were 4 bases for V and 8 bases for J; bases not matched to a gene: 7. The CDR3 is made up of 15 amino acids. Germline V lookup: CDR1 LNHDA, CDR2 SQIVND (reference sequence). CDR3 sequence: CASSTGQVRDSPLHF. Written as DNA, the CDR3 is TGTGCCAGTAGTACGGGACAGGTTCGGGATTCACCCCTCCACTTT.

The chain carries TRBV20-1 and TRBJ2-3; D may be TRBD1 (6 bases). The V end lost 5 bases, the J end lost 2 bases, and 14 bases lay between the germline ends. The CDR3 spans 14 residues. From germline, CDR1 is DFQATT and CDR2 SNEGSKA (reference sequence). CDR3 in amino acids: CSAPQGPFTDTQYF. For the CDR3, the DNA is TGCAGTGCTCCACAGGGTCCGTTCACAGATACGCAGTATTTT.

This clonotype was counted at least ten times. V usage is TRBV4-2 and J usage is TRBJ2-1, with TRBD2 matching 10 bases. The V gene end was trimmed by 2 bases and the J gene end by 12 bases; junction bases not matched to a gene: 10. Germline V gene lookup returns CDR1 LGHNA and CDR2 YNFKEQ. The CDR3 has 15 residues. CDR3 residues: CASSQTGLAIFGQFF. CDR3 nucleotides: TGTGCCAGCAGCCAAACGGGACTAGCGATTTTCGGGCAGTTCTTC.

A word on this clonotype: A much larger clone lies a single base off, so this may be a read error. This chain uses TRBV4-1 with TRBJ2-4; D is unresolved. This CDR3 has 15 amino acids. In germline, CDR1 is MGHRA, CDR2 YSYEKL. In nucleotides, the CDR3 is TGCGCCAGCAGCCAAGAAGGCGGCCAGCTGGTCATTCGGTACTTC. Its protein product is CASSQEGGQLVIRYF.

The rearrangement uses TRBV29-1 and TRBJ2-4; 9 nucleotides match TRBD1. The CDR3 loop spans 13 amino acids. V was clipped by 5 bases and J by 4 bases; unmatched bases: 3. Looked up from germline, CDR1 is SQVTM and CDR2 is ANQGSEA. Written as DNA, the CDR3 is TGCAGCGTTTTTGGACAGGGGAAAAACATTCAGTACTTC. Residues: CSVFGQGKNIQYF.

The CDR3 DNA sequence: TGTGCCAGCAGCGTAGGGGCAGCGGGAGTGGTCACAGATACGCAGTATTTT. Its protein product is CASSVGAAGVVTDTQYF. This chain links TRBV11-1 with TRBJ2-3; 8 nucleotides agree with TRBD2. Per the germline V gene, CDR1 is SGHAT and CDR2 is FQDESV (reference sequence). The V and J ends lost 5 bases and 2 bases, in that order; junction bases with no gene match: 12. The CDR3 loop spans 17 amino acids.

This clonotype came up a few times. One junction end disagrees with the germline gene, perhaps due to a read error. The J gene is TRBJ2-7, the V gene TRBV10-2, with D possibly matching TRBD1 (6 bases). Germline CDR1 is WSHSY and CDR2 is SAAADI. This CDR3 is built from 14 residues. Here the CDR3 DNA reads TGCGCCAGCAGGAGGACAGCCAATTCCTACGAGCATTACTTC. Its translation is CASRRTANSYEHYF.

This clonotype appeared a single time. The germline gene is not matched at one end of the junction; a read error may be the cause. The gene calls are TRBV11-2 and TRBJ2-1; a possible D gene is TRBD2 (5 bases). This CDR3 has 13 amino acids. The germline CDR1 and CDR2 sequences are SGHAT and FQNNGV. The CDR3 spells CASNSSSYNERFF. The CDR3 region has the DNA TGTGCCAGCAACTCTAGCTCCTACAATGAGCGGTTCTTC.

Concerning this clonotype itself: Mismatch with germline at one junction end may stem from a read error. The V call is TRBV6-5, the J call TRBJ1-2, with D unresolved. CDR3 length: 15 residues. The germline V gene has CDR1 MNHEY and CDR2 SVGAGI. CDR3 DNA: TGTGTCAGCAGTTACTTGAGCCGGTGGGATTATGGCTACACCTTC. Translated, it gives CVSSYLSRWDYGYTF.

Note on this clonotype: A clone one base away is much larger, so this may be a read error. The gene calls are TRBV29-1 and TRBJ2-3; D is ambiguous. The CDR3 has 11 amino acids. Germline V lookup: CDR1 SQVTM, CDR2 ANQGSEA. Here the CDR3 reads CRVDWTDTQYF. CDR3 bases: TGCAGAGTTGACTGGACAGATACGCAGTATTTT.

Worth noting for this clonotype: A read error is possible here, since a much larger clone lies one base away. J is TRBJ1-5 and V is TRBV4-2; D is uncertain. Germline V gives CDR1 LGHNA, CDR2 YNFKEQ. The CDR3 length is 13 residues. The CDR3 DNA follows: TGTGCCAGCAGCCAGGTTGGTGGGCAGCCCCGGCATTTT. Translation: CASSQVGGQPRHF.

Notes on this clonotype: A much larger clone lies one base from this, so it may be a read error. Lacking the conserved final phenylalanine or tryptophan, this CDR3 likely reflects a read error. The rearrangement joins TRBV29-1 to TRBJ2-1; no reliable D call. Looked up from germline, CDR1 is SQVTM and CDR2 is ANQGSEA. The length of the CDR3 is 14 residues. Deletions cut 3 bases from V and 8 bases from J, with 17 bases between. The CDR3 region has the DNA TGCAGCGTTGACGGTGATAGCTTCGTGGATGAGCAGTTCCTC. Translating it yields CSVDGDSFVDEQFL.

The V call is TRBV28, the J call TRBJ2-1; unclear D gene. V was clipped by 2 bases and J by 6 bases, with 5 bases between them. Germline V gene data show CDR1 as MDHEN and CDR2 as SYDVKM. The CDR3 totals 12 residues. The chain's CDR3 is CASSLGSNEQFF. For the CDR3, the DNA is TGTGCCAGCAGTTTAGGTTCCAATGAGCAGTTCTTC.

With respect to this clonotype: A much larger clone lies one base from this, so it may be a read error. The final CDR3 position lacks the conserved phenylalanine or tryptophan, pointing to a likely read error. The limits of the CDR3 on the DNA are not certain, so only TCRdb's listed CDR3 is given. The genes are TRBV14 and TRBJ2-1; TRBD2, as called in the table, went unchecked against the DNA. In germline, CDR1 is SGHDN, CDR2 FVKESK. The CDR3 totals 12 residues, both ends included. CDR3: CASSQTGTSLFS.